This T cell receptor beta chain was recovered during a study of molecular identifiers for immune sequencing clone quantification. RNA fractions of 10%, 30% or 50% and about 18,000 to 1,000,000 sorted cells were the source of naive CD8 libraries. In the sort, naive CD8 T cells were defined as CD8+CD4-CCR7+CD45RA+. The CDR3 is made up of 18 amino acids. V lost 2 bases to trimming and J lost 5 bases, with 25 bases between them. From germline, CDR1 is SGHNT and CDR2 YYREEE (reference sequence). TCRdb redid the calling of the PCR reads with MiXCR, one entry per CDR3 protein. The sample has more than 450,000 distinct CDR3 sequences; roughly 23% are singletons. There are many counts of this clonotype.

The sequenced material came from naive CD8+ T cells from blood, with Jurkat cell RNA spiked in. The subset: FACS-sorted CD8+CD4-CCR7+CD45RA+ naive T cells. The TCR originated in a human donor in good health. Some libraries in this study had Jurkat cell RNA spiked in. The rearrangement uses TRBV5-4 and TRBJ2-5; possible D gene TRBD1, 6 bases. The chain's CDR3 is CASSFGLVSGARSETQYF. In nucleotides, the CDR3 is TGTGCCAGCAGCTTTGGGCTGGTCTCAGGGGCTAGGTCGGAGACCCAGTACTTC.